This T cell receptor (beta chain) was obtained from a study of cytomegalovirus exposure and HLA in healthy donors (TCRdb year 2017). For the wider study: According to an earlier analysis of a few hundred of the donors, some 180 million T cells yielded 120 million or so unique TCR beta sequences and 276 Gb of sequence data. An early release that covered roughly 600 HLA-typed donors contained about 300 gigabases of sequencing data and 80 million or so unique TCR sequences. Among the approximately 400 genotyped donors, under 90% belonged to the genetic ancestry cluster associated with self-reported Caucasian donors. The aim of the study was to test whether cataloging public T cell receptors could identify signatures of past pathogen exposure. Using immunosequencing, the study profiled T cell repertoires from roughly 650 subjects and related those repertoires to cytomegalovirus serostatus. A separate validation cohort of 100 to 150 different subjects was used in addition to the roughly 670-subject first cohort. To predict cytomegalovirus infection status, the study combined high-throughput TCR immunosequencing, statistical association of individual TCRs with disease status, and machine learning. A later analysis re-analyzed previously published TCR beta repertoires from 660 or so donors and added high-resolution HLA genotyping to study TCR occurrence patterns. The later analysis used no new phenotypic data to find candidate immune exposures, relying instead on TCR beta sequences and their occurrence across donors. An earlier analysis of 587 of the donors used high-throughput TCR beta sequencing to judge whether each TCR beta V gene segment behaved as functional or pseudogenic. Donor age, sex, ethnicity and CMV serostatus were compiled together with the repertoire data. In a later genetic analysis, genome-wide SNP genotypes for about three fifths of the roughly 670 donors were used, and that subset was treated as a discovery cohort. Every repertoire in the discovery cohort had been generated on one and the same sequencing platform. HLA typing included class I and class II loci at four-digit resolution. The number of typed donors differed by locus: about 629-630 for A, B, C, DRB1 and DQB1; about 520 for DQA1; roughly 600 for DPA1; and some 470 for DPB1. About 5 DR-DQ haplotypes were handled as single units for association and clustering, since linkage in the cohort was strong. Across 300 to 400 genotyped donors of the cohort, an average of roughly 250,000 unique TCR beta nucleotide sequences per donor were sequenced, and roughly 17% of those sequences were non-productive. Study-wide findings and limitations: When HLA alleles, especially DR and DQ, strongly co-occurred, TCR associations were difficult to assign to individual alleles. A later analysis associated about 17,000 TCR beta sequences with specific HLA alleles at a false discovery rate of 0.05. Because counts were too low, about 17 rarely observed V segments, including chromosome 9 orphons, were excluded from the earlier analysis of fewer than 650 of the donors. A cluster of highly shared sequence variants was judged likely to represent a technical artifact of the sequencing pipeline. Because HLA typing was missing for some donors at each locus, association tests included only the typed subset. It was suggested by the authors that the approach could potentially be generalized to other disease states and immunological phenotypes. In a later analysis, most CMV-associated TCR beta chains were found to appear HLA-restricted, with HLA associations seemingly driven largely by CMV exposure. Only TCR beta chains were sequenced in this cohort, and the absence of alpha or paired-chain data limited detectable features. A total of about 180 TCR beta chains were listed by the study as associated with cytomegalovirus. A further reported finding was that TCR beta sequences accurately predicted the HLA-A and HLA-B alleles for most subjects in the first cohort. Compared with the 666-donor mean, donors in an Asian-associated ancestry cluster had fewer N-insertions in productive TCRs, according to a later genetic analysis. In a later analysis, TCR association rates were found to vary across HLA loci, with the most associated TCRs seen for DRB1 alleles and the fewest for HLA-C alleles. In a later analysis, HLA-associated TCR beta chains were found to be more clonally expanded and to have lower generation probabilities than equally common non-associated chains. While some public TCRs were present in many individuals, most TCR sequences turned up only very rarely across donors. Several of the top co-occurrence clusters appeared to be linked to parvovirus B19, influenza, CMV and Epstein-Barr virus, according to a later analysis. Immune exposure information for the cohort was limited to CMV serostatus. Presence/absence analyses assumed roughly uniform sequencing depth across donors, an assumption that may not hold. Three of the identified cytomegalovirus-associated TCR beta chains were confirmed in vitro to be specific for cytomegalovirus antigens. Correlated functional status among segregating V segments might be attributable to linkage disequilibrium, but an unknown experimental factor could not be ruled out. In a later genetic analysis, a missense DCLRE1C variant was associated with V-gene and J-gene trimming of TCR beta chains, and the association was replicated in an independent cohort. The classifier was reported to diagnose cytomegalovirus status with high specificity and sensitivity in both the original and validation cohorts. In an earlier analysis of 587 of the donors, most TCR beta V segments were observed in productive rearrangements about 90% or about 30% of the time, broadly matching IMGT annotations.

The cohort consisted of some 670 healthy bone marrow donors. All cohort members were sampled while nominally healthy, although unrecorded immune exposures were likely present. The donor was CMV seropositive and was included in the group of 270 or so seropositive cohort members. Each donor provided a peripheral blood sample, and peripheral blood mononuclear cells were used for TCR beta sequencing. Genomic DNA extraction from the blood cell samples was performed with the Qiagen DNeasy Blood Extraction Kit. The library was generated by the immunoSEQ multiplex PCR assay. For the multiplex PCR, a mixture combining 60 forward primers for TCR Vbeta segments and 13 reverse primers for TCR Jbeta segments was used. The CDR3 region of rearranged TCR beta genes was amplified from genomic DNA by a multiplex PCR assay. On the Illumina HiSeq System, the amplified TCR beta libraries were sequenced as 87-base-pair reads. Regarding the original processing steps: A later analysis counted about 76 million unique TCR beta chains across the 666 repertoires, and 9 million to 14 million of these chains were shared by at least two donors. Raw reads were error-corrected and collapsed into unique sequences by a nearest-neighbor algorithm in which closely related sequences were merged to remove PCR and sequencing errors. CDR3 sequences were aligned to IMGT reference sequences to assign V, D and J gene segments. For a sequence to be retained, at least a six-nucleotide match to both a V gene segment and a J gene segment was required. A rearrangement counted as productive if the CDR3 had no stop codons and remained in frame with V and J, and every other rearrangement counted as non-productive. CDR3 was defined by IMGT convention, running from the second conserved V-encoded cysteine to the conserved J-encoded phenylalanine. Sequences without an unambiguous match to a single V gene segment were excluded from the earlier analysis of over 500 of the donors. In an earlier analysis of 587 of the donors, V segments were called functional above 56.7% productive rearrangements and were called segregating when the between-donor standard deviation exceeded 5%. A statistical classification framework was built to diagnose cytomegalovirus status from the catalog of TCR beta chain sequences. V and J gene assignment, in a later analysis, came from comparing TCR nucleotide sequences with IMGT/GENE-DB human TR gene sequences. Using the TCRdist pipeline, a later analysis assigned CDR3 sequences along with most-parsimonious VDJ recombination scenarios. In a later analysis, each TCR beta chain was defined by its CDR3 amino acid sequence together with its V-gene family, and reads without a unique V-gene family were excluded. A later analysis removed roughly 590 highly shared, low-generation-probability nucleotide sequences to deal with suspected cross-contamination and a sequencing artifact. For each public chain, a later analysis derived a clonal expansion index from normalized ranks of inferred template counts within each repertoire. In a later analysis, generation probabilities were computed using a VDJ recombination model fitted to out-of-frame rearrangements, and the results were checked against IGoR. In a later analysis, hypergeometric tests were used to score TCR-TCR, TCR-HLA and TCR-CMV co-occurrence, with a repertoire-size bias correction applied to TCR pairs. To estimate false discovery rates, a later analysis permuted the HLA or CMV assignments 20 times. In a later analysis, co-occurring TCRs were grouped using DBSCAN, and TCRdist sequence similarity was added for clustering within HLA-allele-positive subsets. Repertoires with fewer than 30,000 or more than 120,000 public chains, plus five repertoires with anomalous nucleotide sharing, were excluded from co-occurrence clustering. The immuneACCESS repertoire file appears here via TCRdb, limited to in-frame rearrangements. These files lack a portion of the clones; in checked studies, under half of the deficit traces to unresolved V genes, and the cause of the others is not known. V and J calls and clone size come straight from that table; D and trimming were deduced from the DNA. The sample records approximately 150,000 clones, around 60% of which are singletons. Approximately 6.6% of the sample comes from the top ten.

A word on this clone: The target of this receptor is not known. No base quality information exists; no much larger clone differs at one position.

Sequenced input: PBMCs. The sequence came from a woman aged 55-69 years in good health and CMV-seropositive.

The encoded CDR3 is CASSTGLSYEQYF. The bases read TGTGCCAGTAGTACCGGACTGTCCTACGAGCAGTACTTC. The rearranged segments are TRBV19 and TRBJ2-7; matching of 5 bases hints at TRBD2 as the D gene. Reading the germline V gene (reference sequence) gives CDR1 LNHDA and CDR2 SQIVND. V is reduced by 4 bases and J by 1 base, leaving a spacing of 8 bases between them. The CDR3 numbers 13 residues from cysteine through phenylalanine. Kept here is only the CDR3 DNA, which spans 39 bases and is read in frame from base 1.